The rows below give T cell receptor beta chains drawn from one sample of a study of shared clonotypes between healthy human individuals. Measured with immunoSEQ multiplex PCR; TCRdb has only the in-frame clones, and not every one. The data show nearly 2 million clones, approximately 94% seen once. The sample was naive CD8+ T cells sorted from blood. Every receptor here comes from a man younger than 30 in good health. Each CDR3 is given with its conserved first and last residue. A D gene is named only where the DNA matches it firmly.

TRBV5-6,TRBD1,CASSMGQQNTGELFF
TRBV14,NA,CASTLDGNTGELFF
TRBV29-1,TRBD2,CSDKPPSGGNEQFF
TRBV2,NA,CASSSYSGANVLTF
TRBV27,NA,CASSTRDGDYEQYF
TRBV2,NA,CASIRDTYTGELFF
TRBV7-9,TRBD1,CASRYRDRGTDTQYF
TRBV7-9,NA,CASSLDQGSGPYEQYF
TRBV11-3,TRBD2,CASSSPSGSYNEQFF
TRBV5-4,TRBD2,CASSLGREPYEQYF
TRBV27,NA,CASSFLGSSTDTQYF
TRBV7-2,NA,CASSFRDGPSYEQYF
TRBV4-1,TRBD2,CASSKIAGGPYEQYF
TRBV27,NA,CASSTYRDNYGYTF
TRBV30,TRBD2,CAWSLSGRADTQYF
TRBV10-3,NA,CAISVDSYNEQFF
TRBV18,NA,CASSPPGSPQHF
TRBV27,TRBD1,CASSSPPPGQGPKGQFF
TRBV6-5,TRBD1,CASSFSTTGFRHEQYF
TRBV6-1,NA,CASSQTPAYEQYF
TRBV4-3,TRBD2,CASSQGSGLAGDNLDNEQFF
TRBV2,TRBD1,CASSPGQGHEQYF
TRBV7-8,TRBD1,CASSFLTGDYNQPQHF
TRBV7-7,TRBD2,CASSAAGGPGETQYF
TRBV4-3,NA,CASSHVTSWHEQFF
TRBV4-3,NA,CASSQAETGELFF
TRBV4-1,TRBD2,CASSQETGGITYEQYF
TRBV7-8,TRBD2,CASSFGLVRTTDTQYF
TRBV29-1,NA,CSVEGVRGSYEQYF
TRBV28,TRBD1,CASSFGTGGGRAQHF
TRBV2,NA,CASSVYEQYF
TRBV4-3,NA,CASSQGDYLGNSDGYTF
TRBV30,NA,CAWSGIPDTQYF
TRBV5-1,TRBD2,CASSFYGGSNTGELFF
TRBV30,NA,CAWSPDSDQETQYF
TRBV6-5,NA,CASSYSGEGYTF
TRBV29-1,NA,CSGWTAANTEAFF
TRBV9,TRBD2,CASSEGLAGTEGGTDTQYF
TRBV4-1,TRBD1,CASSYDRGVNEQYF
TRBV10-2,TRBD1,CASSLDRAGYGYTF